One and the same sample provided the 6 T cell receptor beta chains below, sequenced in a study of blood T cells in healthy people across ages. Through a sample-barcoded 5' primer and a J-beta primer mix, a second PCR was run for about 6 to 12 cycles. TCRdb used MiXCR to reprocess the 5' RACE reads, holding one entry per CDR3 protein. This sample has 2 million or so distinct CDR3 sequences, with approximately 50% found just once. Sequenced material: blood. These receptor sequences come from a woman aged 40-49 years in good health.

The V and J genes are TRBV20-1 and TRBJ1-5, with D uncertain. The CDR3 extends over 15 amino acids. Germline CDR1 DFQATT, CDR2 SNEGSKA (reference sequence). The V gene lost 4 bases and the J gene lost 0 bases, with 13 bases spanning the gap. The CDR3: CSATQQGVSNQPQHF. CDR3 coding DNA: TGCAGTGCTACCCAACAAGGTGTTAGCAATCAGCCCCAGCATTTT.

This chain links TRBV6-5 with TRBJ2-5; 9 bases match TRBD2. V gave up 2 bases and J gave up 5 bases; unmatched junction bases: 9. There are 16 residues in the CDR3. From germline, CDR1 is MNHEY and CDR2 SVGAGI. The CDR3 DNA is TGTGCCAGCAGTTACCGGGGTAGCGGGGGCCGGGAGACCCAGTACTTC. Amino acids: CASSYRGSGGRETQYF.

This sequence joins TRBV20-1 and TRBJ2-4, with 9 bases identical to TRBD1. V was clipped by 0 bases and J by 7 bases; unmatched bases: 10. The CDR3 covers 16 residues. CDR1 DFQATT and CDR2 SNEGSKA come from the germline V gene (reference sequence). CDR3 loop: CSARETGTGFGNIQYF. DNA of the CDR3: TGCAGTGCTAGAGAAACCGGGACAGGGTTTGGGAACATTCAGTACTTC.

The CDR3, as DNA: TGTGCCAGCAGCGGAGGGGGTGGTGGCTACACCTTC. It translates to CASSGGGGGYTF. The rearrangement uses TRBV7-9 and TRBJ1-2; D perhaps matches TRBD1 (6 bases). The CDR3 is 12 residues long. Germline V gives CDR1 SEHNR, CDR2 FQNEAQ (reference sequence). V lost 5 bases and J 7 bases, leaving 11 bases between the germline ends. Complete variable domain (other parts from reference TRBV7-9 and TRBJ1-2): DTGVSQNPRHKITKRGQNVTFRCDPISEHNRLYWYRQTLGQGPEFLTYFQNEAQLEKSRLLSDRFSAERPKGSFSTLEIQRTEQGDSAMYLCASSGGGGGYTFGSGTRLTVV.

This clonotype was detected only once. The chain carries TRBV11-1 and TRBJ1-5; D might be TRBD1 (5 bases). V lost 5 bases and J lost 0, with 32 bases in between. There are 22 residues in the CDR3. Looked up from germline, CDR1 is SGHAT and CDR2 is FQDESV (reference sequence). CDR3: CASSPGFGKEGDGKYSNQPQHF. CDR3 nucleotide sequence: TGTGCCAGCAGCCCAGGTTTCGGGAAGGAAGGGGACGGAAAGTATAGCAATCAGCCCCAGCATTTT. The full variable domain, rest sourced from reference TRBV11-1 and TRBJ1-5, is EAEVAQSPRYKITEKSQAVAFWCDPISGHATLYWYRQILGQGPELLVQFQDESVVDDSQLPKDRFSAERLKGVDSTLKIQPAELGDSAMYLCASSPGFGKEGDGKYSNQPQHFGDGTRLSIL.

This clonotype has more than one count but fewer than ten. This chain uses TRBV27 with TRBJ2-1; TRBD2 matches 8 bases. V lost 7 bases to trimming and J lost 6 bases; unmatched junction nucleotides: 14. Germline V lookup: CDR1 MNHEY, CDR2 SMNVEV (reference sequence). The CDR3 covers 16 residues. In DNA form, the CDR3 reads TGTGCCAGCACCTCAATAGCGGGGCCTCCGGGCAATGAGCAGTTCTTC. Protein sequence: CASTSIAGPPGNEQFF.